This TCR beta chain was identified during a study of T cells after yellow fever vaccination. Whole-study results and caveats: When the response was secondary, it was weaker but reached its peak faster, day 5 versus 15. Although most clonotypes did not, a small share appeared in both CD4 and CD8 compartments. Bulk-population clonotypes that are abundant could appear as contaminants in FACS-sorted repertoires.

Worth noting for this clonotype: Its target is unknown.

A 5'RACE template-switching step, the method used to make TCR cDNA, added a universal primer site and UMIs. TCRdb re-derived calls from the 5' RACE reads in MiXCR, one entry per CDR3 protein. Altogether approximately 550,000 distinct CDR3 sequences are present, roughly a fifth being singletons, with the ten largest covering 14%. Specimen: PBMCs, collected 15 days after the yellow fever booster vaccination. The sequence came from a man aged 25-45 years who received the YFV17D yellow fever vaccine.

CDR3 sequence (DNA): TGCAGCGTTGTTGGGTTGGAAGCTTTCTTT. The encoded protein is CSVVGLEAFF. The rearrangement links TRBV29-1 to TRBJ1-1; D remains ambiguous. The V and J ends lost 4 bases and 8 bases respectively, with 8 bases between them. CDR1 and CDR2 from the germline V gene are SQVTM and ANQGSEA. The CDR3 runs 10 residues.